This passage covers 14 T cell receptor beta chains from one sample sequenced in a study of blood T cell repertoires in COVID-19. The repertoire was sequenced with immunoSEQ multiplex PCR; TCRdb's copy has only in-frame clones and lacks some. Among about 150,000 clones listed, approximately 85% were seen once. The sample comprised peripheral blood. The receptors derive from a woman aged 55-69 years with COVID-19, enrolled during active disease.

The rearrangement links TRBV5-5 to TRBJ2-5; TRBD1 matches 7 bases. Per germline, CDR1 SGHKS and CDR2 YYEKEE (reference sequence). The CDR3 is 16 residues long. With 4 bases clipped from V and 0 bases from J, the junction kept 9 bases outside the gene matches. DNA of the CDR3: TGTGCCAGCAGCCCCGGGACAGAGTTGTACCAAGAGACCCAGTACTTC. It encodes CASSPGTELYQETQYF.

The chain is built from TRBV5-4 and TRBJ2-5; D is unclear. This CDR3 contains 14 residues. Germline CDR1 and CDR2: SGHNT and YYREEE (reference sequence). V was trimmed by 1 base and J by 2 bases, leaving 9 bases between them. The DNA for the CDR3 is TGTGCCAGCAGCTTGAGGTCAGGACAAGAGACCCAGTACTTC. Translated: CASSLRSGQETQYF.

The rearrangement uses TRBV6-5 and TRBJ1-2; D not resolved. V lost 0 bases and J lost 8, with 10 bases in between. Per germline, CDR1 MNHEY and CDR2 SVGAGI. The length of the CDR3 is 13 residues. This chain's CDR3 is CASSYSGSGGYTF. CDR3 sequence (DNA): TGTGCCAGCAGTTACTCCGGGTCTGGGGGCTACACCTTC.

CDR3 in DNA: TGTGCCAGCACCATGGACAGGGTGAACACTGAAGCTTTCTTT. Amino acid sequence: CASTMDRVNTEAFF. This chain links TRBV6-5 with TRBJ1-1, with 8 bases aligning to TRBD1. CDR3 length: 14 amino acids. Germline values: CDR1 MNHEY, CDR2 SVGAGI. Trimming at V came to 7 bases and at J to 0 bases, leaving 4 bases not matched to a gene.

The chain links TRBV3-1 (or the pseudogene TRBV3-2) to TRBJ1-5; D might be TRBD1 (5 bases). V lost 0 bases and J lost 6, with 12 bases in between. CDR1 and CDR2 (germline): LGHDT, YNNKEL (reference sequence). The CDR3 has 15 amino acids. CDR3 amino acids: CASSQDGGAVQPQHF. CDR3 bases: TGTGCCAGCAGCCAAGATGGAGGGGCTGTTCAGCCCCAGCATTTT.

This chain links TRBV30 with TRBJ1-4; 7 nucleotides line up with TRBD1. The germline CDR1 and CDR2 sequences are GTSNPN and SVGIG (reference sequence). The CDR3 is made up of 13 amino acids. V was pared by 4 bases and J by 8 bases, with 7 bases of the junction left unmatched. CDR3 DNA sequence: TGTGCCTGGAAAGGACAGGTACGCGAAAAACTGTTTTTT. This codes for CAWKGQVREKLFF. Together with reference TRBV30 and TRBJ1-4, the CDR3 gives the full variable domain: SQTIHQWPATLVQPVGSPLSLECTVEGTSNPNLYWYRQAAGRGLQLLFYSVGIGQISSEVPQNLSASRPQDRQFILSSKKLLLSDSGFYLCAWKGQVREKLFFGSGTQLSVL.

V is TRBV5-4 and J is TRBJ2-2; D call uncertain. This CDR3 region has 15 residues. V dropped 0 bases and J dropped 2 bases, with 8 bases sitting between them. Per germline, CDR1 SGHNT and CDR2 YYREEE (reference sequence). CDR3 DNA sequence: TGTGCCAGCAGCTTGGCGCCTATTAACACCGGGGAGCTGTTTTTT. It codes for CASSLAPINTGELFF.

The chain carries TRBV20-1 and TRBJ1-2; 10 nucleotides agree with TRBD1. CDR3 size: 14 residues. Germline values: CDR1 DFQATT, CDR2 SNEGSKA (reference sequence). The V and J ends lost 3 bases and 3 bases, in that order; junction bases with no gene match: 4. DNA for the CDR3: TGCAGTGCTAGTGACAGGGGGCGCGACTATGGCTACACCTTC. Its translation: CSASDRGRDYGYTF.

The chain has TRBV12-5 and TRBJ1-5, with 12 bases aligning to TRBD1. V lost 4 bases and J lost 7; bases outside the gene matches: 5. There are 15 residues in the CDR3. CDR1 is LGHNT and CDR2 is FRNRAP in the germline V gene. CDR3 sequence (DNA): TGTGCTAGTGGTTCGGGACAGGGGGCCGGGCAGCCCCAGCATTTT. This sequence encodes CASGSGQGAGQPQHF.

The V gene is TRBV7-2, the J gene TRBJ1-2; a possible D gene is TRBD1 (6 bases). The germline V and J ends were trimmed by 1 base and 4 bases, with 13 bases remaining between them. The CDR3 spans 15 residues. Germline V gene sequence: CDR1 SGHTA, CDR2 FQGNSA. CDR3 nucleotides: TGTGCCAGCAGCTTAGAGGTGATAGGGGGCTATGGCTACACCTTC. This codes for CASSLEVIGGYGYTF.

Ten or more counts support this clone. The chain links TRBV11-2 to TRBJ2-2; the D is unclear. Germline-derived CDR1 and CDR2 are SGHAT and FQNNGV. This CDR3 comprises 14 residues. Trimming pared 4 bases from V and 6 bases from J, leaving 12 bases between. The CDR3 is CASSSTLQAGELFF. The CDR3 region has the DNA TGTGCCAGCAGCTCCACTTTGCAGGCCGGGGAGCTGTTTTTT.

This clone was counted a single time. The chain uses TRBV6-2 or TRBV6-3 and TRBJ2-1; 12 nucleotides line up with TRBD2. Trimming removed 4 bases from V and 8 bases from J; junction bases left unmatched: 6. From germline, CDR1 is MNHEY and CDR2 SVGEGT. CDR3 length: 15 amino acids. The CDR3 nucleotides read TGTGCCAGCAGTTGGCTAGCGGGAGGGCCGTATGAGCAGTTCTTC. Protein product: CASSWLAGGPYEQFF.

The V gene is TRBV5-1, the J gene TRBJ2-5, with 11 bases identical to TRBD1. Unmatched junction bases numbered 6, after V lost 4 bases and J lost 4 bases. Looked up from germline, CDR1 is SGHRS and CDR2 is YFSETQ. This CDR3 spans 15 amino acids. CDR3 in amino acids: CASSIGTGGLETQYF. In DNA, the CDR3 is TGCGCCAGCAGCATCGGGACAGGGGGGCTAGAGACCCAGTACTTC.

V usage is TRBV6-6 and J usage is TRBJ1-2; 9 bases map to TRBD1. The J segment lost 5 bases and the V segment lost 2 bases, leaving 3 bases of the junction unmatched. CDR3 size: 14 residues. Germline lookup yields CDR1 MNHNY and CDR2 SVGAGI (reference sequence). The CDR3, as DNA: TGTGCCAGCAGTTACGATGGGACAGGGTATGGCTACACCTTC. Its protein is CASSYDGTGYGYTF.